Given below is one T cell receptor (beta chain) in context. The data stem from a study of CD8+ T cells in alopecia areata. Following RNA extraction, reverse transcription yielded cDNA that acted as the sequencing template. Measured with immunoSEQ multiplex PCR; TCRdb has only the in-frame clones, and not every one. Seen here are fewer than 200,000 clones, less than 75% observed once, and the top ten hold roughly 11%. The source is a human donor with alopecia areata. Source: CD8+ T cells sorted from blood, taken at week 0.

The DNA for the CDR3 is TGCAGCGTTGGAACCCAAGTCGGCTACACCTTC. As protein: CSVGTQVGYTF. This chain uses TRBV29-1 with TRBJ1-2, with D unresolved. The CDR3 sequence is 11 residues long. V lost 4 bases and J lost 8, with 11 bases in between. Looked up from germline, CDR1 is SQVTM and CDR2 is ANQGSEA.